Listed below are T cell receptor beta chains from one sample, sequenced in a study of blood T cell repertoires in COVID-19. Some clones are missing from TCRdb's copy, which holds only in-frame ones; the method was immunoSEQ multiplex PCR. The table has 53,000 or so clones, 85% to 95% seen once. Sequencing was carried out using peripheral blood. Receptors were obtained from a human donor in a cohort sampled during active COVID-19. The CDR3 runs from the conserved cysteine through the conserved F or W. D genes are given only for firm matches. The size of a clone is reported for some rows only, either as once, few or many, or as a class for expanded clones.

CSVEVTGTLNYGYTF,TGCAGCGTTGAAGTCACAGGAACCCTAAACTATGGCTACACCTTC,-,TRBJ1-2,-,TRBV29-1
CASSPKLASYEQYF,TGTGCCAGCAGCCCGAAACTAGCCTCCTACGAGCAGTACTTC,-,TRBJ2-7,-,TRBV9
CASSLRSGRPYEQYF,TGTGCCAGCAGCTTACGCAGTGGGAGGCCCTACGAGCAGTACTTC,-,TRBJ2-7,once,TRBV7-8
CASSQDRVRQPQHF,TGCGCCAGCAGCCAAGACAGGGTACGGCAGCCCCAGCATTTT,-,TRBJ1-5,-,TRBV4-3
CASSQDSLDDYGYTF,TGCGCCAGCAGCCAAGATAGCTTAGACGACTATGGCTACACCTTC,-,TRBJ1-2,-,TRBV4-1
CASSPHEFNYGYTF,TGTGCCAGTAGTCCCCACGAGTTTAACTATGGCTACACCTTC,-,TRBJ1-2,few,TRBV19
CASTSGGGNIQYF,TGTGCCAGCACTAGCGGAGGGGGAAACATTCAGTACTTC,-,TRBJ2-4,-,TRBV27
CATQRGQETGANVLTF,TGTGCCACCCAAAGGGGACAGGAAACTGGGGCCAACGTCCTGACTTTC,TRBD1,TRBJ2-6,once,TRBV24-1
CASSPQQGVSNQPQHF,TGTGCCAGCAGTCCACAACAGGGGGTGAGCAATCAGCCCCAGCATTTT,TRBD1,TRBJ1-5,few,TRBV6-6
CASSFDGTGGWSPLHF,TGTGCCAGCAGCTTTGACGGGACGGGGGGCTGGTCACCCCTCCACTTT,-,TRBJ1-6,-,TRBV7-2
CASSFSGYEQFF,TGTGCCAGCAGTTTTTCGGGGTATGAGCAGTTCTTC,-,TRBJ2-1,-,TRBV6-2/TRBV6-3
CSVVRDTEAFF,TGCAGCGTTGTCCGGGACACTGAAGCTTTCTTT,-,TRBJ1-1,few,TRBV29-1
CASGGQNNSPLHF,TGTGCCAGCGGGGGACAGAATAATTCACCCCTCCACTTT,TRBD1,TRBJ1-6,-,TRBV6-5
CAIAQDPRWPQDNSPLHF,TGTGCCATCGCACAAGACCCTAGATGGCCACAAGATAATTCACCCCTCCACTTT,-,TRBJ1-6,-,TRBV27
CASRELRGAVSYEQYF,TGTGCCAGCAGAGAACTCCGCGGGGCGGTTTCCTACGAGCAGTACTTC,-,TRBJ2-7,-,TRBV27
CASRSGLVGDEQFF,TGTGCCAGCAGATCGGGTCTAGTCGGCGATGAGCAGTTCTTC,-,TRBJ2-1,-,TRBV6-5
CASSEFGQGPSMNTEAFF,TGTGCCAGCAGTGAATTCGGACAGGGACCCTCGATGAACACTGAAGCTTTCTTT,TRBD1,TRBJ1-1,-,TRBV6-1
CASSAPPGLSYEQYF,TGTGCCAGCAGTGCCCCCCCAGGGTTATCGTACGAGCAGTACTTC,-,TRBJ2-7,-,TRBV28
CASSPRDRVGMDTEAFF,TGTGCCAGCTCCCCACGAGACAGGGTGGGTATGGACACTGAAGCTTTCTTT,TRBD1,TRBJ1-1,-,TRBV18
CASSPPGLRTYEQYF,TGTGCCAGCAGTCCCCCGGGACTACGAACCTACGAGCAGTACTTC,TRBD2,TRBJ2-7,-,TRBV27
CASNTITGASSYEQYF,TGTGCCAGCAACACAATTACAGGGGCTAGCTCCTACGAGCAGTACTTC,TRBD1,TRBJ2-7,-,TRBV5-6
CASSLFVANEKLFF,TGTGCCAGCAGCCTATTCGTGGCCAATGAAAAACTGTTTTTT,-,TRBJ1-4,-,TRBV3-1/TRBV3-2
CASSPQNTDTQYF,TGTGCCAGCTCACCGCAGAACACAGATACGCAGTATTTT,-,TRBJ2-3,-,TRBV18
CASSLGLGEETQYF,TGTGCCAGCAGCTTGGGTCTAGGGGAAGAGACCCAGTACTTC,-,TRBJ2-5,-,TRBV5-4
CASSAGTNYGYTF,TGTGCCAGCAGCGCCGGGACTAACTATGGCTACACCTTC,-,TRBJ1-2,-,TRBV9
CASRAGAENGYTF,TGTGCCAGCAGAGCAGGGGCGGAGAATGGCTACACCTTC,-,TRBJ1-2,-,TRBV2
CASSLMTGPYGYTF,TGTGCCAGCAGCCTCATGACAGGGCCCTATGGCTACACCTTC,TRBD1,TRBJ1-2,-,TRBV6-2/TRBV6-3
CASSSDTTNYGYTF,TGTGCCAGTAGTTCGGACACTACTAACTATGGCTACACCTTC,-,TRBJ1-2,-,TRBV19
CASSVGGDSNYGYTF,TGTGCCAGCAGCGTAGGCGGGGACTCTAACTATGGCTACACCTTC,-,TRBJ1-2,-,TRBV9
CASSMDRGSGADTQYF,TGTGCCAGCAGTATGGACAGGGGAAGTGGGGCAGATACGCAGTATTTT,TRBD1,TRBJ2-3,once,TRBV25-1
CASSVAGDRVGNGYTF,TGTGCCAGCAGCGTAGCAGGCGACCGTGTGGGTAATGGCTACACCTTC,-,TRBJ1-2,-,TRBV9
CASSQVRTGASPLHF,TGTGCCAGCAGCCAAGTCCGGACAGGGGCTTCACCCCTCCACTTT,TRBD1,TRBJ1-6,-,TRBV3-1/TRBV3-2
CASSQGRDQPQHF,TGTGCCAGCTCCCAAGGGAGGGATCAGCCCCAGCATTTT,-,TRBJ1-5,few,TRBV18
CSVYRYQETQYF,TGCAGCGTTTACAGGTACCAAGAGACCCAGTACTTC,-,TRBJ2-5,-,TRBV29-1
CASTPGGSGNTIYF,TGTGCCAGTACCCCGGGAGGCTCTGGAAACACCATATATTTT,-,TRBJ1-3,-,TRBV19
CASSQRLYNEQFF,TGTGCCAGCAGCCAAAGACTCTACAATGAGCAGTTCTTC,-,TRBJ2-1,-,TRBV14
CASSPPGALNTEAFF,TGTGCCAGCTCACCACCGGGGGCCCTAAACACTGAAGCTTTCTTT,-,TRBJ1-1,-,TRBV18